This T cell receptor (beta chain) was retrieved from a study of blood T cell repertoires in COVID-19. Study-wide background: The United States, Italy and Spain supplied acute and convalescent COVID-19 samples. The cDNA or gDNA used as material had been derived from T cells, B-cell-depleted T cells, or PBMCs.

Methods used by the authors: Scientists estimated how many nucleated cells there were by amplifying reference gene primers. Libraries were prepared by immunoSEQ multiplex PCR; TCRdb keeps only in-frame clonotypes and omits some of them. That table furnishes V, J and clone size, whereas the DNA furnished D and trimming. The sample contains some 74,000 clones, about nine tenths of which appear only once. The sequence came from an elderly woman with acute or convalescent COVID-19. The sequenced material came from peripheral blood.

CDR3 nucleotides: TGTGCCAGCAGTGAAATGGGCGGGACTAGTCCGTACGAGCAGTACTTC. Encoded protein: CASSEMGGTSPYEQYF. V and J are TRBV6-1 and TRBJ2-7; 8 bases are shared with TRBD2. CDR1 is MNHNS and CDR2 is SASEGT in the germline V gene. The length of the CDR3 is 16 residues. Germline trimming cut 2 bases from V and 4 bases from J; bases unmatched to any gene: 10.